This T cell receptor beta chain is drawn from a study of naive and memory T cell subsets. Study-level points and caveats: Especially in CD8 cells, naive repertoires contained a few larger clonotypes, possibly CD45RA-re-expressing memory cells.

Trimming took off 1 base at V and 6 bases at J, with 10 bases between the two ends. Germline CDR1 and CDR2: LGHNT and FRNRAP. This CDR3 has 13 residues. This clonotype came up many times. Antigen unknown. Two oligonucleotides, mixed equimolar, formed the beta constant-region primer covering TRBC1 and TRBC2. The ligated cDNA underwent four PCR rounds using SP2 and nested alpha and beta constant-region primers. One entry per CDR3 protein, called by TCRdb with MiXCR from the UMI-ligation and nested PCR reads. The sample shows over 100,000 distinct CDR3 sequences, more than 14% of them seen only once. This chain links TRBV12-5 with TRBJ2-7; D gene ambiguous. The specimen was naive CD8+ T cells from blood. The receptor's source is a human donor in good health. The CDR3 here is CASGLATLSEQYF. The DNA of the CDR3 is TGTGCTAGTGGTTTGGCGACCCTTTCCGAGCAGTACTTC. The whole variable domain, filled in from reference TRBV12-5 and TRBJ2-7, reads DARVTQTPRHKVTEMGQEVTMRCQPILGHNTVFWYRQTMMQGLELLAYFRNRAPLDDSGMPKDRFSAEMPDATLATLKIQPSEPRDSAVYFCASGLATLSEQYFGPGTRLTVT.